One sample yielded the 23 T cell receptor beta chains listed below, sequenced in a study of beta chain features in type 1 diabetes. The study's findings and limits: In all four CD4+ subsets, TCRB CDR3 length was significantly, moderately reduced in type 1 diabetes.

The sequenced template was cDNA made from the entire isolated RNA. Clones were sequenced by immunoSEQ multiplex PCR, and TCRdb holds only the in-frame ones, with some missing. The sample has hundreds of thousands of clones; about 14% are singletons. These TCRs' antigens remain unknown. What was sequenced was naive CD4+ T cells from blood. These receptors came from a man aged 18-30 years with type 1 diabetes.

This clone was recorded a few times. The V and J genes are TRBV30 and TRBJ1-4, with a tentative D call TRBD1 (6 bases). Trimming shortened V by 2 bases and J by 4 bases, and 14 bases separated the two germline ends. Germline values: CDR1 GTSNPN, CDR2 SVGIG (reference sequence). CDR3 length equals 15 residues. CDR3 loop: CAWSFGQIFNEKLFF. CDR3 nucleotides: TGTGCCTGGAGTTTCGGACAGATTTTTAATGAAAAACTGTTTTTT. Variable domain in full (rest from reference TRBV30 and TRBJ1-4): SQTIHQWPATLVQPVGSPLSLECTVEGTSNPNLYWYRQAAGRGLQLLFYSVGIGQISSEVPQNLSASRPQDRQFILSSKKLLLSDSGFYLCAWSFGQIFNEKLFFGSGTQLSVL.

V gene TRBV25-1 combines with J gene TRBJ2-3; no clear D gene. Germline assignment: CDR1 MGHDK and CDR2 SYGVNS. The CDR3 runs 12 residues. The ends were cut back, 5 bases at V and 4 bases at J, with 7 bases in the middle. The CDR3 loop reads CASSNTPDTQYF. In DNA, the CDR3 is TGTGCCAGCAGTAATACCCCAGATACGCAGTATTTT.

This clone was seen more than once but under ten times. The CDR3 DNA reads TGTGCCAGCACTTTGACAACGAACACTGAAGCTTTCTTT. Translating gives CASTLTTNTEAFF. The chain links TRBV25-1 to TRBJ1-1; D unresolved. Trimming removed 7 bases from V and 1 base from J, with 10 bases in between. This CDR3 region has 13 residues. Germline assignment: CDR1 MGHDK and CDR2 SYGVNS.

This clone turned up a few times. The J gene is TRBJ2-1, the V gene TRBV7-3; 7 positions match TRBD2. V dropped 2 bases and J dropped 9; count of bases not matched to a gene: 1. CDR1 and CDR2 (germline): SGHTA, FQGTGA. The CDR3 consists of 12 residues. CDR3 loop: CASSLSGGEQFF. Written as DNA, the CDR3 is TGTGCCAGCAGCTTATCGGGAGGTGAGCAGTTCTTC.

The chain carries TRBV23-1 and TRBJ1-1; D unresolved. TRBV23-1 is an open reading frame, and its role is uncertain. The CDR3 has 13 residues. Between the trimmed V and J ends, which lost 3 bases and 1 base, there was a span of 6 bases. The CDR3 nucleotides read TGCGCCAGCAGTCACGTTTGGAACACTGAAGCTTTCTTT. Protein sequence: CASSHVWNTEAFF.

This clone was detected only a few times. At the DNA level, this CDR3 is encoded by other sequences in the same sample as well. The rearrangement joins TRBV6-5 to TRBJ2-5; D not resolved. V was shortened by 0 bases and J by 2 bases, with 4 bases between the two germline ends. Germline loops: CDR1 MNHEY, CDR2 SVGAGI. This CDR3 has 13 residues. The CDR3 nucleotides read TGTGCCAGCAGTTACTCTTTTCAAGAGACCCAGTACTTC. It encodes CASSYSFQETQYF.

A word on this clone: Other nucleotide sequences in the sample specify the same CDR3. The J gene is TRBJ1-1, the V gene TRBV7-2; 9 bases match TRBD1. This CDR3 is built from 13 residues. The ends lost 4 bases at V and 5 bases at J; junction bases unmatched: 2. The germline gives CDR1 SGHTA, CDR2 FQGNSA. CDR3 sequence reads: CASSSDRGTEAFF. The CDR3 DNA is TGTGCCAGCAGCTCCGACAGGGGGACTGAAGCTTTCTTT.

The J gene is TRBJ2-7, the V gene TRBV12-5, with 8 bases lining up with TRBD2. Germline values: CDR1 LGHNT, CDR2 FRNRAP. The CDR3 sequence is 14 residues long. J gave up 4 bases and V 6 bases, and 8 bases lay outside the gene matches. The CDR3 nucleotides read TGTGCTAGTGGCCTAAGCGGGAGTATATACGAGCAGTACTTC. It specifies CASGLSGSIYEQYF.

This sequence joins TRBV29-1 and TRBJ2-7, with D perhaps TRBD2 (5 bases). This CDR3 spans 12 amino acids. The V and J ends lost 6 bases and 7 bases respectively, with 16 bases between them. The germline V gene has CDR1 SQVTM and CDR2 ANQGSEA. CDR3 region: CSVQTDLTEQYF. The CDR3 DNA reads as TGCAGCGTACAAACGGACTTAACGGAGCAGTACTTC.

This clone came up a few times. V usage is TRBV30 and J usage is TRBJ1-1; 7 bases match TRBD1. The V gene's germline CDR1 is GTSNPN and CDR2 SVGIG (reference sequence). With 2 bases clipped from V and 1 base from J, the junction kept 4 bases outside the gene matches. The CDR3 extends over 14 amino acids. The chain's CDR3 is CAWSHRGRNTEAFF. Written as DNA, the CDR3 is TGTGCCTGGAGTCACAGGGGAAGGAACACTGAAGCTTTCTTT.

This clone was detected only a few times. This chain connects TRBV30 to TRBJ2-7; 8 nucleotides line up with TRBD1. Germline-derived CDR1 and CDR2 are GTSNPN and SVGIG (reference sequence). There are 13 residues in the CDR3. V trimming: 1 base; J trimming: 7 bases; junction bases outside the gene matches: 6. In DNA form, the CDR3 reads TGTGCCTGGAGTGGGGACAGGCTCTGGGAGCAGTACTTC. Translated: CAWSGDRLWEQYF.

This clone was picked up a small number of times. Within the sample, other DNA sequences also encode this same CDR3. Here the CDR3 reads CASSLVGTDTQYF. The CDR3 nucleotides are TGTGCCAGCAGTTTAGTGGGTACAGATACGCAGTATTTT. The chain uses TRBV28 and TRBJ2-3; D ambiguous. This CDR3 contains 13 residues. V was pared by 2 bases and J by 3 bases, with 6 bases between. Germline values: CDR1 MDHEN, CDR2 SYDVKM.

The genes are TRBV7-2 and TRBJ2-1; 8 nucleotides match TRBD1. The CDR3 spans 14 residues. Unmatched junction bases numbered 5, after V lost 3 bases and J lost 7 bases. Germline V lookup: CDR1 SGHTA, CDR2 FQGNSA. The CDR3 region is CASSFRTGSNEQFF. In DNA, the CDR3 is TGTGCCAGCAGCTTCCGGACAGGGTCGAATGAGCAGTTCTTC.

The genes are TRBV7-9 and TRBJ1-6; 8 bases fit TRBD1. This CDR3 spans 15 amino acids. Trimming at V came to 4 bases and at J to 8 bases, leaving 7 bases not matched to a gene. Germline V gene lookup returns CDR1 SEHNR and CDR2 FQNEAQ (reference sequence). CDR3 sequence (DNA): TGTGCCAGCAGCTCCAGGGGGCCTCCGGATTCACCCCTCCACTTT. This translates into CASSSRGPPDSPLHF.

This clone was detected only a few times. V and J are TRBV30 and TRBJ1-1; D uncertain. The CDR3 is made up of 13 amino acids. V was clipped by 1 base and J by 2 bases, with 8 bases between them. Germline V gene sequence: CDR1 GTSNPN, CDR2 SVGIG (reference sequence). The CDR3 here is CAWSATANTEAFF. The CDR3, as DNA: TGTGCCTGGAGTGCTACAGCCAACACTGAAGCTTTCTTT.

This clone was recorded a few times. This chain joins TRBV5-1 and TRBJ2-1; 9 bases map to TRBD1. The CDR3 runs to 17 residues. Germline V lookup: CDR1 SGHRS, CDR2 YFSETQ. Trimming removed 4 bases from V and 4 bases from J; junction bases left unmatched: 12. The CDR3 nucleotides read TGCGCCAGCAGCCCCCCCTTGCGAGGACAGGGGTACAATGAGCAGTTCTTC. Encoded protein: CASSPPLRGQGYNEQFF.

V gene TRBV7-3 combines with J gene TRBJ1-6; a possible D gene is TRBD1 (5 bases). The CDR3 runs 14 residues. Between the trimmed V and J ends, which lost 5 bases and 8 bases, there was a span of 13 bases. Germline V gene sequence: CDR1 SGHTA, CDR2 FQGTGA. The CDR3 loop reads CASSLERQYSPLHF. In DNA form, the CDR3 reads TGTGCCAGCAGCCTCGAGAGACAGTATTCACCCCTCCACTTT.

The chain uses TRBV11-1 and TRBJ1-1; 8 nucleotides align to TRBD1. Per the germline V gene, CDR1 is SGHAT and CDR2 is FQDESV (reference sequence). This CDR3 is 16 amino acids long. The V segment lost 5 bases and the J segment 1 base; nucleotides outside the gene matches: 9. CDR3 sequence (DNA): TGTGCCAGCAGCCTCCCACCGGGACAGGAGAACACTGAAGCTTTCTTT. It specifies CASSLPPGQENTEAFF. Supplemented by reference TRBV11-1 and TRBJ1-1, the full variable domain reads EAEVAQSPRYKITEKSQAVAFWCDPISGHATLYWYRQILGQGPELLVQFQDESVVDDSQLPKDRFSAERLKGVDSTLKIQPAELGDSAMYLCASSLPPGQENTEAFFGQGTRLTVV.

This clone was detected a few times. The chain employs TRBV30 and TRBJ2-3; 8 bases match TRBD2. Germline lookup yields CDR1 GTSNPN and CDR2 SVGIG (reference sequence). The V and J ends lost 3 bases and 5 bases, in that order; junction bases with no gene match: 4. The CDR3 contains 13 residues. The CDR3 protein is CAWRSGREDTQYF. DNA of the CDR3: TGTGCCTGGAGATCCGGGAGGGAAGATACGCAGTATTTT.

The chain couples TRBV7-2 to TRBJ2-3; TRBD2 agrees at 8 bases. The germline gives CDR1 SGHTA, CDR2 FQGNSA. J lost 4 bases, V lost 5 bases, and 8 bases had no gene match. There are 15 residues in the CDR3. The chain's CDR3 is CASSERAGVADTQYF. Written as DNA, the CDR3 is TGTGCCAGCAGCGAGCGAGCGGGAGTCGCAGATACGCAGTATTTT.

In its sample, this clone was seen a few times. The CDR3 is CASKSTQGALGYTF. The CDR3 nucleotides are TGTGCCAGCAAGTCGACCCAGGGGGCGTTAGGCTACACCTTC. The chain is built from TRBV2 and TRBJ1-2; 8 nucleotides line up with TRBD1. The germline CDR1 and CDR2 sequences are SNHLY and FYNNEI. Trimming took 7 bases from V and 8 from J; bases not matched to a gene: 12. The CDR3 runs to 14 residues.

The chain is built from TRBV5-4 and TRBJ2-3, with 13 bases aligning to TRBD2. The ends lost 1 base at V and 8 bases at J; junction bases unmatched: 4. Germline CDR1 is SGHNT and CDR2 is YYREEE (reference sequence). This CDR3 comprises 15 residues. CDR3 bases: TGTGCCAGCAGCTTGATACTAGCGGGAGGGCGTACGCAGTATTTT. Translation gives CASSLILAGGRTQYF.

The chain is built from TRBV30 and TRBJ2-2, with D maybe TRBD1 (5 bases). This CDR3 is built from 14 residues. V lost 3 bases and J lost 3, with 11 bases in between. From germline, CDR1 is GTSNPN and CDR2 SVGIG (reference sequence). DNA for the CDR3: TGTGCCTGGAGCCAGGGTAGATACACCGGGGAGCTGTTTTTT. Residues: CAWSQGRYTGELFF.